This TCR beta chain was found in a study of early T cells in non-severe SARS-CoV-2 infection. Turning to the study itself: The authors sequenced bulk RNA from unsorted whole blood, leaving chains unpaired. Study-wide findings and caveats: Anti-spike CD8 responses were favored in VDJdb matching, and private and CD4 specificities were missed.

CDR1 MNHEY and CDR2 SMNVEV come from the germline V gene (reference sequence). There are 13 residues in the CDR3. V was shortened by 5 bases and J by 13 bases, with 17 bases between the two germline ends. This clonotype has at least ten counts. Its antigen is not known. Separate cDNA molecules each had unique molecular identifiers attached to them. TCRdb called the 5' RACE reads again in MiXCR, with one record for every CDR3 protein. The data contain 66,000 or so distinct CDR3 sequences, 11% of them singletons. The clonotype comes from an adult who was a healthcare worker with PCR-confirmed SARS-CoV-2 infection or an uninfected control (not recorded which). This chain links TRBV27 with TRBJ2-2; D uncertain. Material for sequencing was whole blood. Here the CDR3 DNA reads TGTGCCAGCAGTGCCAACCAGGCAACCGGGCTGTTTTTT. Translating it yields CASSANQATGLFF.